One and the same sample provided the 28 T cell receptor beta chains below, sequenced in a study of T cell responses to AZD1222 COVID-19 vaccine. The table came from immunoSEQ multiplex PCR; TCRdb's copy has only in-frame clones and leaves some out. The profile shows roughly 180,000 clones, roughly 94% of them singletons. This specimen was peripheral blood, taken 28 days after the second AZD1222 dose. These receptors originate from an adult who received the AZD1222 COVID-19 vaccine.

This rearrangement joins TRBV7-2 to TRBJ2-5; D unclear. This CDR3 contains 13 residues. V dropped 1 base and J dropped 4 bases, with 7 bases sitting between them. Germline V gene sequence: CDR1 SGHTA, CDR2 FQGNSA. CDR3 coding DNA: TGTGCCAGCAGCTTAGTTGTAGCAGAGACCCAGTACTTC. Its translation is CASSLVVAETQYF.

The genes are TRBV6-2 or TRBV6-3 and TRBJ2-3; D could derive from TRBD1 or TRBD2 (5 bases each). The CDR3 is 15 residues long. V lost 4 bases, J lost 5 bases, and 16 bases lay in between. Germline V gene lookup returns CDR1 MNHEY and CDR2 SVGEGT. The CDR3 spells CASSWAGTPQDTQYF. The DNA of the CDR3 is TGTGCCAGCAGTTGGGCAGGGACCCCTCAAGATACGCAGTATTTT.

Comment on this clone: This same CDR3 is encoded by further DNA sequences in the sample. The chain links TRBV20-1 to TRBJ1-2; no firm D call. V lost 3 bases and J 8 bases, leaving 7 bases between the germline ends. The CDR3 is made up of 10 amino acids. Per the germline V gene, CDR1 is DFQATT and CDR2 is SNEGSKA (reference sequence). The CDR3 is CSARLGGYTF. CDR3 in DNA: TGCAGTGCTAGGCTGGGGGGCTACACCTTC.

This chain links TRBV2 with TRBJ1-1; TRBD1 might be the D (6 bases). From germline, CDR1 is SNHLY and CDR2 FYNNEI. The CDR3 loop spans 15 amino acids. V lost 7 bases, J lost 0 bases, and 15 bases lay in between. Here the CDR3 reads CASTETGHLNTEAFF. The DNA of the CDR3 is TGTGCCAGCACCGAAACGGGACACTTGAACACTGAAGCTTTCTTT.

The V call is TRBV4-1, the J call TRBJ2-3, with TRBD2 matching over 8 bases. The CDR3 covers 17 residues. The J segment lost 0 bases and the V segment lost 1 base, leaving 6 bases of the junction unmatched. The germline gives CDR1 MGHRA, CDR2 YSYEKL. The CDR3 protein is CASSQGPSGYSTDTQYF. The DNA for the CDR3 is TGCGCCAGCAGCCAAGGGCCTAGCGGGTATAGCACAGATACGCAGTATTTT.

The chain has TRBV19 and TRBJ1-1; 11 nucleotides match TRBD1. Trimming at V came to 5 bases and at J to 3 bases, leaving 5 bases not matched to a gene. This CDR3 has 15 amino acids. The germline V gene has CDR1 LNHDA and CDR2 SQIVND (reference sequence). CDR3 nucleotides: TGTGCCAGTAGTCGAGGACAGGGGGCGGACACTGAAGCTTTCTTT. Translated, it gives CASSRGQGADTEAFF.

The chain links TRBV3-1 (or the pseudogene TRBV3-2) to TRBJ1-5; D is possibly TRBD1 (5 bases). CDR1 and CDR2 (germline): LGHDT, YNNKEL (reference sequence). V lost 3 bases and J 4 bases, leaving 16 bases between the germline ends. The CDR3 contains 16 residues. CDR3 residues: CASSQDISKGNQPQHF. CDR3 nucleotide sequence: TGTGCCAGCAGCCAGGACATCTCAAAAGGAAATCAGCCCCAGCATTTT.

The chain links TRBV7-9 to TRBJ2-1, with a tentative D call TRBD2 (6 bases). Trimming pared 5 bases from V and 2 bases from J, leaving 16 bases between. Germline V CDR1 and CDR2: SEHNR, FQNEAQ (reference sequence). CDR3 length: 16 residues. The CDR3 coding sequence is TGTGCCAGCAGCCCCTCGAGCGGGTCACCCTACAATGAGCAGTTCTTC. Translation: CASSPSSGSPYNEQFF.

The chain uses TRBV28 and TRBJ2-7; a weak D match, TRBD2 (6 bases). Trimming took off 6 bases at V and 6 bases at J, with 18 bases between the two ends. The CDR3 is made up of 14 amino acids. The germline V gene has CDR1 MDHEN and CDR2 SYDVKM. CDR3 sequence: CASRGTLPPLEQYF. In DNA, the CDR3 is TGTGCCAGCAGAGGGACTCTACCTCCCCTCGAGCAGTACTTC.

This clone was seen once. The chain links TRBV11-2 to TRBJ1-2; D is undetermined. The germline CDR1 and CDR2 sequences are SGHAT and FQNNGV. Trimming took 3 bases from V and 3 from J, leaving 14 bases between them. The CDR3 is made up of 15 amino acids. CDR3: CASSLHSNDDYGYTF. CDR3 nucleotides: TGTGCCAGCAGCTTGCATTCTAACGACGACTATGGCTACACCTTC.

On this clone itself: Distinct nucleotide sequences in the sample also encode this CDR3. This chain uses TRBV7-2 with TRBJ2-3; D gene ambiguous. The CDR3 extends over 13 amino acids. V was cut by 1 base and J by 4 bases, with 6 bases left in between. Germline CDR1 and CDR2: SGHTA and FQGNSA. Here the CDR3 reads CASSLVLADTQYF. The CDR3 DNA reads as TGTGCCAGCAGCTTAGTTTTGGCAGATACGCAGTATTTT.

The chain couples TRBV4-3 to TRBJ1-2; 7 bases match TRBD1. The CDR3 covers 15 residues. V gave up 4 bases and J gave up 3 bases; unmatched junction bases: 8. Germline V gene sequence: CDR1 LGHNA, CDR2 YSLEER. CDR3: CASSLLDRPDYGYTF. Written as DNA, the CDR3 is TGCGCCAGCAGCCTACTGGACAGGCCCGACTATGGCTACACCTTC.

This chain connects TRBV7-9 to TRBJ2-1, with 8 nucleotides matching TRBD2. Germline V gene lookup returns CDR1 SEHNR and CDR2 FQNEAQ (reference sequence). V was clipped by 2 bases and J by 0 bases; unmatched bases: 9. CDR3 length equals 18 residues. CDR3 sequence (DNA): TGTGCCAGCAGCTTACCCACTCGCGGGGGGAGCTCCTACAATGAGCAGTTCTTC. It yields the protein CASSLPTRGGSSYNEQFF.

This clone showed up just once. The chain is built from TRBV5-4 and TRBJ1-1; D is uncertain. With 0 bases removed from V and 3 bases from J, the gap between germline ends came to 12 bases. There are 15 residues in the CDR3. Looked up from germline, CDR1 is SGHNT and CDR2 is YYREEE (reference sequence). CDR3 in DNA: TGTGCCAGCAGCTTGGACTGGCTTGTGGACACTGAAGCTTTCTTT. This sequence encodes CASSLDWLVDTEAFF. Full variable domain (outside the CDR3, taken from reference TRBV5-4 and TRBJ1-1): ETGVTQSPTHLIKTRGQQVTLRCSSQSGHNTVSWYQQALGQGPQFIFQYYREEENGRGNFPPRFSGLQFPNYSSELNVNALELDDSALYLCASSLDWLVDTEAFFGQGTRLTVV.

The rearrangement joins TRBV5-1 to TRBJ2-6; tentatively, D is TRBD1 (5 bases). Germline CDR1 SGHRS, CDR2 YFSETQ. CDR3 length: 15 amino acids. Deletions cut 6 bases from V and 2 bases from J, with 12 bases between. The CDR3 bases are TGCGCCAGCAACTATAGCAGGGCTGGGGCCAACGTCCTGACTTTC. This translates into CASNYSRAGANVLTF.

The chain couples TRBV18 to TRBJ2-3, with 10 bases that match TRBD2. Trimming took 2 bases from V and 6 from J; bases not matched to a gene: 5. Germline values: CDR1 KGHSH, CDR2 LQKENI. The CDR3 runs to 15 residues. CDR3: CASSPRSGREDTQYF. The CDR3 region has the DNA TGTGCCAGCTCACCAAGGAGCGGGAGGGAGGATACGCAGTATTTT.

The chain recombines TRBV18 with TRBJ1-2; the D gene is possibly TRBD1 (5 bases). Germline CDR1 KGHSH, CDR2 LQKENI. Between the trimmed V and J ends, which lost 6 bases and 7 bases, there was a span of 21 bases. The CDR3 loop spans 15 amino acids. Here the CDR3 reads CASSQGGGAESGYTF. The CDR3 DNA sequence: TGTGCCAGCTCCCAGGGAGGAGGGGCGGAATCTGGCTACACCTTC.

CDR3 loop: CASSPPRGRAFF. In DNA form, the CDR3 reads TGTGCCAGCAGCCCCCCCAGGGGGCGAGCTTTCTTT. The chain uses TRBV28 and TRBJ1-1, with 8 bases that match TRBD1. The CDR3 sequence is 12 residues long. V shed 6 bases, J shed 10 bases, and the junction held 7 bases outside the gene matches. CDR1 and CDR2 (germline): MDHEN, SYDVKM.

V is TRBV10-3 and J is TRBJ2-5, with no clear D. This CDR3 has 12 residues. Germline V gives CDR1 ENHRY, CDR2 SYGVKD. V shed 2 bases and J shed 8 bases, with 9 bases lying between them. This CDR3 reads CAISEATATQYF. The CDR3 DNA sequence: TGTGCCATCAGTGAGGCTACCGCAACCCAGTACTTC.

As concerns this clone: The same CDR3 arises from other DNA sequences in this sample as well. The chain combines TRBV5-1 with TRBJ1-1, with D unresolved. CDR3 length: 13 residues. V lost 1 base and J lost 1, with 5 bases in between. In germline, CDR1 is SGHRS, CDR2 YFSETQ. CDR3 nucleotides: TGCGCCAGCAGCTTGCCAGGGAACACTGAAGCTTTCTTT. Translated: CASSLPGNTEAFF. Full variable domain (missing parts from reference TRBV5-1 and TRBJ1-1): KAGVTQTPRYLIKTRGQQVTLSCSPISGHRSVSWYQQTPGQGLQFLFEYFSETQRNKGNFPGRFSGRQFSNSRSEMNVSTLELGDSALYLCASSLPGNTEAFFGQGTRLTVV.

The rearrangement links TRBV12-3 or TRBV12-4 to TRBJ1-1; the match to TRBD1 covers 7 bases. This CDR3 is 13 amino acids long. J gave up 3 bases and V 6 bases, and 4 bases lay outside the gene matches. CDR3: CASSSTGYTEAFF. DNA of the CDR3: TGTGCCAGCAGCTCGACAGGGTACACTGAAGCTTTCTTT.

This chain connects TRBV19 to TRBJ1-5; D gene unclear. Trimming took 5 bases from V and 0 from J, leaving 5 bases between them. Germline CDR1 LNHDA, CDR2 SQIVND (reference sequence). The CDR3 consists of 13 residues. CDR3 residues: CASSAVSNQPQHF. In DNA, the CDR3 is TGTGCCAGTAGTGCAGTTAGCAATCAGCCCCAGCATTTT.

This chain connects TRBV6-1 to TRBJ2-7; the D gene is possibly TRBD2 (6 bases). Germline CDR1 reads MNHNS; CDR2 reads SASEGT. The CDR3 is 14 amino acids. Trimming cost V 3 bases and J 0 bases, with 9 bases left between them. CDR3 loop: CASSDGGFSYEQYF. DNA for the CDR3: TGTGCCAGCAGTGACGGGGGATTCTCCTACGAGCAGTACTTC.

The chain carries TRBV15 and TRBJ2-7; D possibly matches TRBD1 or TRBD2 (6 bases each). The V end was cut by 3 bases, the J end by 2 bases, with 14 bases between. The length of the CDR3 is 15 residues. CDR1 and CDR2 from the germline V gene are LNHNV and YYDKDF (reference sequence). The CDR3 DNA follows: TGTGCCACCAGCAGCGGGGGCTCCCCCCCCTACGAGCAGTACTTC. It specifies CATSSGGSPPYEQYF.

J is TRBJ2-7 and V is TRBV7-9; 7 bases agree with TRBD1. V was pared by 4 bases and J by 4 bases, with 7 bases of the junction left unmatched. CDR1 and CDR2 (germline): SEHNR, FQNEAQ (reference sequence). CDR3 length: 14 amino acids. This CDR3 is CASSSRDSPYEQYF. The DNA for the CDR3 is TGTGCCAGCAGCTCCCGGGACAGCCCTTACGAGCAGTACTTC.

The chain is built from TRBV18 and TRBJ1-5; D uncertain. V lost 4 bases and J 4 bases, leaving 14 bases between the germline ends. The CDR3 is 15 amino acids. CDR1 and CDR2 from the germline V gene are KGHSH and LQKENI. CDR3 nucleotides: TGTGCCAGCTCACGGCTTATCGGACCGAATCAGCCCCAGCATTTT. Its protein product is CASSRLIGPNQPQHF.

As DNA, the CDR3 is TGTGCCAGTAGTATTCTGGGGCCCTCGTCGGCCCAGCATTTT. Translating gives CASSILGPSSAQHF. The chain combines TRBV19 with TRBJ1-5; a weak D match, TRBD1 (5 bases). The CDR3 is made up of 14 amino acids. Germline V gives CDR1 LNHDA, CDR2 SQIVND (reference sequence). Trimming removed 3 bases at V and 11 bases at J, with 17 bases between.

The chain has TRBV6-5 and TRBJ1-2; the match to TRBD1 covers 7 bases. This CDR3 is built from 15 residues. J gave up 5 bases and V 0 bases, and 6 bases lay outside the gene matches. Germline CDR1 and CDR2: MNHEY and SVGAGI. CDR3 sequence (DNA): TGTGCCAGCAGTTACTCAGAGGGGGCGGTATATGGCTACACCTTC. This codes for CASSYSEGAVYGYTF.